This TCR beta chain was sequenced in a study of T cell repertoires in ileal Crohn's disease. Study in general: Under 40% were active smokers at surgery; median disease duration was nearly eight years. Thiopurines (11) or anti-TNF agents (around 19) were given postoperatively to about half. Study-level results: Compared with non-smokers, active smokers at surgery showed more clonal expansions.

The table came from immunoSEQ multiplex PCR; TCRdb's copy has only in-frame clones and leaves some out. The profile shows about 4,900 clones, roughly 87% of them singletons. This clone showed up just a few times. Its antigen is unidentified. Included were adult ileal or ileocolonic Crohn's patients indicated for ileocolonic resection. CDR1 and CDR2 (germline): LNHNV, YYDKDF (reference sequence). With V trimmed by 3 bases and J by 5 bases, 11 bases remained unmatched. The CDR3 extends over 17 amino acids. Sequenced sample: ileal tissue. The chain employs TRBV15 and TRBJ2-1; TRBD2 matches at 9 bases. The clonotype originates from an adult with Crohn's disease. This CDR3 is CATSSLGYASGDNEQFF. As DNA, the CDR3 is TGTGCCACCAGCAGCCTAGGCTATGCTAGCGGGGACAATGAGCAGTTCTTC.